This T cell receptor beta chain is from a study of Ad26.COV2.S vaccination and SARS-CoV-2 variants. The repertoire was sequenced with immunoSEQ multiplex PCR; TCRdb's copy has only in-frame clones and lacks some. The sample lists roughly 320,000 clones, about 86% occurring once. Documented treatment: roughly 20 received Ad26.COV2.S at low or high dose, single or two shots; 5 received placebo; per-sample allocation not given. Sampling was done on day 63 after the first vaccine or placebo injection. Trimming removed 2 bases from V and 4 bases from J, with 12 bases in between. The CDR3 covers 15 residues. CDR1 and CDR2 (germline): ENHRY, SYGVKD.

The gene calls are TRBV10-3 and TRBJ2-1, with D perhaps TRBD2 (5 bases). Sequenced material: peripheral blood, taken in a trial of Ad26.COV2.S vaccine versus placebo. This sequence originates from a person aged 18-60 years who received the Ad26.COV2.S COVID-19 vaccine or a placebo. The CDR3 DNA is TGTGCCATCAGTGAGGGCAGGACTTCGTACAATGAGCAGTTCTTC. As protein: CAISEGRTSYNEQFF.